Listed here are 9 T cell receptor beta chains from one sample, sequenced in a study of siplizumab effects on memory and regulatory T cells (dated by TCRdb to between 2018 and 2020). Receptors were amplified or captured by the immunoSEQ multiplex PCR assay. What TCRdb holds here is the immuneACCESS table cut down to in-frame rearrangements. Part of the clones is not present; checked against another copy, under half of the missing clones reflect an unresolved V gene, and the others are unexplained. For this sample there are 94,000 or so clones; roughly 96% appear just once. Under 0.04% of the sample goes to the ten largest clones. The sample was naive CD4+ T cells sorted from blood. The intended sense of this specimen's cell subset or site label: unstimulated naive T cells. Receptors originate from a human donor in good health.

The chain recombines TRBV14 with TRBJ2-1; D is uncertain. V was shortened by 6 bases and J by 0 bases, with 15 bases between the two germline ends. Germline CDR1 is SGHDN and CDR2 is FVKESK. This CDR3 has 16 amino acids. The CDR3 coding sequence is TGTGCCAGCAGTCTTTTAACGGGTATCTCCTACAATGAGCAGTTCTTC. Amino acid sequence: CASSLLTGISYNEQFF. Complete variable domain (other parts from reference TRBV14 and TRBJ2-1): EAGVTQFPSHSVIEKGQTVTLRCDPISGHDNLYWYRRVMGKEIKFLLHFVKESKQDESGMPNNRFLAERTGGTYSTLKVQPAELEDSGVYFCASSLLTGISYNEQFFGPGTRLTVL.

This rearrangement joins TRBV2 to TRBJ1-2; 9 bases fit TRBD1. The V and J ends lost 6 bases and 4 bases, in that order; junction bases with no gene match: 0. This CDR3 comprises 12 residues. CDR1 SNHLY and CDR2 FYNNEI come from the germline V gene. CDR3 residues: CASRGQGYGYTF. The CDR3 nucleotides are TGTGCCAGCAGGGGACAGGGCTATGGCTACACCTTC.

The chain carries TRBV5-1 and TRBJ2-7; TRBD2 agrees at 12 bases. CDR1 SGHRS and CDR2 YFSETQ come from the germline V gene. The CDR3 has 19 amino acids. Trimming removed 4 bases from V and 3 bases from J; junction bases left unmatched: 17. The CDR3 DNA sequence: TGCGCCAGCAGCCAAGTACTAGCGGGGGGCCCTCAGAAATACTACGAGCAGTACTTC. Its protein product is CASSQVLAGGPQKYYEQYF.

The rearrangement joins TRBV6-6 to TRBJ2-3, with a tentative D call TRBD1 (6 bases). V shed 5 bases and J shed 3 bases, with 18 bases lying between them. CDR3 length: 16 residues. Germline V lookup: CDR1 MNHNY, CDR2 SVGAGI (reference sequence). In nucleotides, the CDR3 is TGTGCCAGCAGTAATGTGCGGCAGGGGCGGACAGATACGCAGTATTTT. Protein: CASSNVRQGRTDTQYF.

The CDR3 bases are TGTGCCAGCAGCCTCTCGGGAAGCGCGGCTTCCTACGAGCAGTACTTC. Amino acid sequence: CASSLSGSAASYEQYF. The chain employs TRBV9 and TRBJ2-7, with D possibly TRBD2 on 5 matching bases. The germline V and J ends were trimmed by 4 bases and 1 base, with 18 bases remaining between them. The CDR3 runs to 16 residues. The germline V gene encodes CDR1 SGDLS and CDR2 YYNGEE.

The rearrangement joins TRBV27 to TRBJ1-3; TRBD1 agrees at 7 bases. V shed 8 bases, J shed 1 base, and the junction held 8 bases outside the gene matches. The CDR3 loop spans 15 amino acids. CDR1 is MNHEY, CDR2 SMNVEV, per germline (reference sequence). The CDR3 DNA reads as TGTGCCAGCGCCCCGGACAGGACATCTGGAAACACCATATATTTT. Translation: CASAPDRTSGNTIYF.

CDR3 amino acids: CASRPSANEKLFF. Here the CDR3 DNA reads TGTGCCAGCAGGCCGTCGGCTAATGAAAAACTGTTTTTT. The V gene is TRBV6-5, the J gene TRBJ1-4; D gene unclear. V dropped 6 bases and J dropped 3 bases, with 8 bases sitting between them. Germline V gene data show CDR1 as MNHEY and CDR2 as SVGAGI. This CDR3 is built from 13 residues.

The sample holds one count of this clone. The chain couples TRBV10-1 to TRBJ2-7; the D gene is possibly TRBD2 (5 bases). This CDR3 has 11 amino acids. Trimming shortened V by 9 bases and J by 7 bases, and 13 bases separated the two germline ends. In germline, CDR1 is WNHNN, CDR2 SYGVQD (reference sequence). Written as DNA, the CDR3 is TGCGCCAGAACTAGATGGCGGGAGCAGTACTTC. This encodes CARTRWREQYF.

The rearrangement joins TRBV18 to TRBJ2-5, with D maybe TRBD2 (6 bases). Trimming took 3 bases from V and 5 from J, leaving 16 bases between them. The CDR3 contains 15 residues. CDR1 and CDR2 (germline): KGHSH, LQKENI. DNA of the CDR3: TGTGCCAGCTCACCTCGGACCGGGGGTTGGGAGACCCAGTACTTC. Amino acid sequence: CASSPRTGGWETQYF.